A single TCR beta chain is shown here with its context. Profiled with immunoSEQ multiplex PCR; TCRdb holds only in-frame clones, not every one. The sample lists about 250,000 clones; more than 60% were seen once. The data were obtained in a study of blood T cell repertoires in COVID-19. This CDR3 is built from 14 residues. V shed 1 base and J shed 6 bases, with 13 bases lying between them. Germline CDR1 and CDR2: MDHEN and SYDVKM. V gene TRBV28 combines with J gene TRBJ2-7; D is perhaps TRBD1 (5 bases). The sample was peripheral blood. The receptor's source is a woman between 35 and 50 years old with active or convalescent COVID-19. In DNA, the CDR3 is TGTGCCAGCAGTTTATACAGGAAATGGTCCGAGCAGTACTTC. It specifies CASSLYRKWSEQYF.